What follows are 4 T cell receptor beta chains derived from one specimen sequenced in a study of monozygotic twins with inflammatory bowel disease. TCRdb derives one entry per CDR3 protein from the 5' RACE reads, leaving out DNA. This listing includes approximately 330,000 distinct CDR3 sequences. The specimen sequenced was blood. These receptors originate from a human donor with ulcerative colitis or Crohn's disease, or a healthy co-twin of an affected twin (not recorded which).

This CDR3 is CSARGSLGNTIYF. J is TRBJ1-3 and V is TRBV20-1. CDR1 is DFQATT, CDR2 SNEGSKA, per germline (reference sequence). The CDR3 contains 13 residues.

V and J are TRBV3-1 and TRBJ2-3; TCRdb proposes TRBD1, but this gene call is untestable without DNA. The CDR3 contains 15 residues. Per the germline V gene, CDR1 is LGHDT and CDR2 is YNNKEL (reference sequence). The CDR3 loop is CDSSQVGQGTDTQYF.

This chain joins TRBV7-8 and TRBJ1-2; without DNA, the TCRdb call of TRBD1 cannot be checked. The germline gives CDR1 SGHVS, CDR2 FQNEAQ. The CDR3 runs 15 residues. The CDR3 protein is CASSLGGTGNYGYTF.

The genes are TRBV5-1 and TRBJ2-2; TCRdb's assignment of TRBD2 cannot be checked, as there is no DNA. Germline CDR1 reads SGHRS; CDR2 reads YFSETQ. The CDR3 length is 15 residues. The CDR3 loop reads CASSIGGGGTGELFF.